Presented here are 30 T cell receptor beta chains from one specimen sequenced in a study of blood T cell repertoires in COVID-19 (dated by TCRdb to about 2020). Receptors were amplified or captured by the immunoSEQ multiplex PCR assay. TCRdb provides this immuneACCESS table in a form limited to in-frame rearrangements. Some clones are lacking; in checked studies, under half of them reflect an unresolved V gene, and why the rest are absent is not known. The sample records about 200,000 clones, roughly 84% of which are singletons. Jointly, the top ten make up around 4.9% of the sample. The sequencing input was peripheral blood. Receptors originate from a woman over 75 with acute or convalescent COVID-19.

J is TRBJ2-3 and V is TRBV5-4; possibly TRBD2 for D (5 bases). This CDR3 has 12 residues. The germline V and J ends were trimmed by 4 bases and 3 bases, with 6 bases remaining between them. Germline CDR1 reads SGHNT; CDR2 reads YYREEE (reference sequence). The CDR3: CASSRGTDTQYF. CDR3 coding DNA: TGTGCCAGCAGCCGAGGGACAGATACGCAGTATTTT.

J is TRBJ1-1 and V is TRBV19; 9 bases agree with TRBD1. This CDR3 has 15 residues. J was trimmed by 0 bases and V by 11 bases; bases with no gene match: 10. Germline V CDR1 and CDR2: LNHDA, SQIVND (reference sequence). DNA of the CDR3: TGTGCCTCCCAGGACAGGGGAAGAATGAACACTGAAGCTTTCTTT. This codes for CASQDRGRMNTEAFF.

The chain uses TRBV5-1 and TRBJ2-2; perhaps TRBD2 as D (6 bases). Germline V gene lookup returns CDR1 SGHRS and CDR2 YFSETQ. The CDR3 is 15 residues long. V was pared by 4 bases and J by 4 bases, with 14 bases between. DNA for the CDR3: TGCGCCAGCAGCCCTACGACTAGTTTCACCGGGGAGCTGTTTTTT. Its protein is CASSPTTSFTGELFF.

This chain links TRBV5-6 with TRBJ2-7; TRBD2 matches 12 bases. CDR3 length: 13 residues. J gave up 11 bases and V 0 bases, and 3 bases lay outside the gene matches. Germline CDR1 reads SGHDT; CDR2 reads YYEEEE. As DNA, the CDR3 is TGTGCCAGCAGCTTGGCTAGCGGGAGGGCAAAGTACTTC. Translated: CASSLASGRAKYF.

The rearrangement links TRBV11-2 to TRBJ1-2, with TRBD1 matching over 8 bases. Germline V CDR1 and CDR2: SGHAT, FQNNGV. After removal of 5 bases from V and 8 bases from J, the junction contained 10 bases not matched to a gene. CDR3 length: 14 residues. The DNA of the CDR3 is TGTGCCAGCAGCACGCGGTACAGGGGGGGAGGCTACACCTTC. Encoded protein: CASSTRYRGGGYTF.

The CDR3 DNA is TGTGCCAGTAGTAGTACTAGCGTATCGAACACCGGGGAGCTGTTTTTT. Its translation: CASSSTSVSNTGELFF. The genes are TRBV19 and TRBJ2-2; 7 positions match TRBD2. The CDR3 covers 16 residues. V trimming: 4 bases; J trimming: 0 bases; junction bases outside the gene matches: 5. Germline V gene data show CDR1 as LNHDA and CDR2 as SQIVND (reference sequence).

This clone was detected a few times. The chain is built from TRBV5-1 and TRBJ2-5; perhaps TRBD2 as D (7 bases). Between the trimmed V and J ends, which lost 0 bases and 7 bases, there was a span of 13 bases. The germline CDR1 and CDR2 sequences are SGHRS and YFSETQ. The CDR3 has 14 amino acids. In DNA form, the CDR3 reads TGCGCCAGCAGCTTGGAGGGGGGGATAGCGACCCAGTACTTC. This sequence encodes CASSLEGGIATQYF.

The chain joins TRBV5-1 to TRBJ2-5; D perhaps matches TRBD2 (7 bases). Trimming left V 4 bases short and J 4 bases short, with 20 bases between. Germline CDR1 SGHRS, CDR2 YFSETQ. This CDR3 is 16 amino acids long. CDR3 sequence: CASSGVAGAGAETQYF. CDR3 bases: TGCGCCAGCAGCGGCGTGGCGGGAGCAGGGGCAGAGACCCAGTACTTC.

This clone has only one observation. V usage is TRBV5-8 and J usage is TRBJ1-6; D might be TRBD1 (6 bases). The CDR3 is 14 amino acids. Germline V gives CDR1 SGHTS, CDR2 YDEGEE. Deletions cut 5 bases from V and 7 bases from J, with 13 bases between. CDR3 DNA sequence: TGTGCCAGCAGTATGATCAGGGGCAATTCACCCCTCCACTTT. It yields the protein CASSMIRGNSPLHF.

This clone was counted once. The chain couples TRBV7-2 to TRBJ1-2; D perhaps matches TRBD1 (5 bases). CDR1 and CDR2 from the germline V gene are SGHTA and FQGNSA. The CDR3 is 15 residues long. Trimming shortened V by 0 bases and J by 7 bases, and 15 bases separated the two germline ends. The CDR3 loop is CASSLAHMVTGGYTF. CDR3 coding DNA: TGTGCCAGCAGCTTAGCCCATATGGTTACAGGTGGCTACACCTTC. Variable domain in full (rest from reference TRBV7-2 and TRBJ1-2): GAGVSQSPSNKVTEKGKDVELRCDPISGHTALYWYRQSLGQGLEFLIYFQGNSAPDKSGLPSDRFSAERTGGSVSTLTIQRTQQEDSAVYLCASSLAHMVTGGYTFGSGTRLTVV.

The rearrangement uses TRBV27 and TRBJ2-1; TRBD2 might be the D (6 bases). The V end lost 5 bases, the J end lost 3 bases, and 23 bases lay between the germline ends. This CDR3 is built from 18 residues. CDR1 is MNHEY, CDR2 SMNVEV, per germline (reference sequence). As DNA, the CDR3 is TGTGCCAGCAGTCAACGACAGTCCCGGGGGTGGGGCTACAATGAGCAGTTCTTC. It translates to CASSQRQSRGWGYNEQFF.

The chain employs TRBV19 and TRBJ1-6; unclear D gene. CDR1 and CDR2 (germline): LNHDA, SQIVND (reference sequence). V lost 10 bases and J 10 bases, leaving 23 bases between the germline ends. The CDR3 runs 15 residues. DNA of the CDR3: TGTGCCACCTTGGAGTCCCCCGGTTTAACCTCACCCCTCCACTTT. This codes for CATLESPGLTSPLHF.

V gene TRBV6-5 combines with J gene TRBJ2-4; weak D call: TRBD2 (5 bases). The CDR3 runs 15 residues. Between the trimmed V and J ends, which lost 0 bases and 3 bases, there was a span of 9 bases. CDR1 and CDR2 (germline): MNHEY, SVGAGI. The CDR3 reads CASSYSRVGKNIQYF. The CDR3 DNA reads TGTGCCAGCAGTTACTCGAGGGTTGGCAAAAACATTCAGTACTTC.

V gene TRBV24-1 combines with J gene TRBJ1-5; no reliable D call. Germline lookup yields CDR1 KGHDR and CDR2 SFDVKD. Trimming removed 4 bases at V and 7 bases at J, with 19 bases between. The CDR3 extends over 16 amino acids. The CDR3 here is CATSDPRDGDSQPQHF. The CDR3 coding sequence is TGTGCCACCAGTGACCCCCGAGACGGGGATTCCCAGCCCCAGCATTTT.

The V call is TRBV10-1, the J call TRBJ2-3, with no clear D. Trimming stripped 2 bases from V and 1 base from J, with 7 bases between. CDR3 size: 14 residues. The germline CDR1 and CDR2 sequences are WNHNN and SYGVQD (reference sequence). Written as DNA, the CDR3 is TGCGCCAGCAGTGAGGGTCTAGGCACAGATACGCAGTATTTT. Encoded protein: CASSEGLGTDTQYF.

J is TRBJ2-1 and V is TRBV7-2, with 8 bases fitting TRBD2. This CDR3 is built from 15 residues. Germline V gene lookup returns CDR1 SGHTA and CDR2 FQGNSA. V shed 4 bases and J 8 bases; nucleotides not matched to a gene: 10. This CDR3 reads CASSSGTSFVDEQFF. The DNA of the CDR3 is TGTGCCAGCAGCTCCGGGACTAGTTTCGTGGATGAGCAGTTCTTC.

The J gene is TRBJ2-1, the V gene TRBV29-1, with D perhaps TRBD2 (5 bases). Germline assignment: CDR1 SQVTM and CDR2 ANQGSEA. The CDR3 contains 16 residues. Trimming stripped 4 bases from V and 2 bases from J, with 18 bases between. The CDR3 nucleotides read TGCAGCGTTGTCCCGGAGCGGTCCGGCGCCTACAATGAGCAGTTCTTC. It is translated as CSVVPERSGAYNEQFF.

J is TRBJ2-6 and V is TRBV2; 11 bases agree with TRBD2. The CDR3 is made up of 19 amino acids. The V segment lost 7 bases and the J segment 3 bases; nucleotides outside the gene matches: 14. Germline V lookup: CDR1 SNHLY, CDR2 FYNNEI. CDR3 sequence reads: CASMKSAGLAGFGANVLTF. CDR3 bases: TGTGCCAGCATGAAATCCGCCGGACTAGCGGGCTTTGGGGCCAACGTCCTGACTTTC.

This clone was detected a few times. CDR3 amino acids: CASSQDSPPTNYGYTF. CDR3 coding DNA: TGCGCCAGCAGCCAAGATTCTCCGCCTACCAACTATGGCTACACCTTC. The chain uses TRBV4-3 and TRBJ1-2; D call uncertain. Per germline, CDR1 LGHNA and CDR2 YSLEER. V lost 0 bases to trimming and J lost 2 bases, with 13 bases between them. The CDR3 has 16 residues.

The table lists this clone with a count of one. The chain couples TRBV6-2 or TRBV6-3 to TRBJ2-1, with TRBD2 identical over 10 bases. The CDR3 contains 15 residues. The germline CDR1 and CDR2 sequences are MNHEY and SVGEGT. Germline trimming cut 2 bases from V and 9 bases from J; bases unmatched to any gene: 7. The CDR3 here is CASSYTGTSATEQFF. CDR3 in DNA: TGTGCCAGCAGTTACACCGGGACTAGCGCTACTGAGCAGTTCTTC.

The rearrangement uses TRBV24-1 and TRBJ2-2, with 7 bases lining up with TRBD2. Per the germline V gene, CDR1 is KGHDR and CDR2 is SFDVKD. The CDR3 totals 15 residues. J gave up 5 bases and V 4 bases, and 6 bases lay outside the gene matches. Here the CDR3 reads CATSDSGLTTGELFF. For the CDR3, the DNA is TGTGCCACCAGTGACTCGGGACTAACGACCGGGGAGCTGTTTTTT.

The chain combines TRBV20-1 with TRBJ1-2, with D perhaps TRBD1 (6 bases). The CDR3 length is 13 residues. Germline CDR1 reads DFQATT; CDR2 reads SNEGSKA (reference sequence). V gave up 3 bases and J gave up 5 bases, with 13 bases separating them. The CDR3 DNA follows: TGCAGTGCTAGTTCGACACAGGGTTATGGCTACACCTTC. Translating it yields CSASSTQGYGYTF.

In regard to this clone: Other DNA sequences within the sample encode an identical CDR3. This chain joins TRBV29-1 and TRBJ2-3, with 12 nucleotides matching TRBD2. Germline CDR1 reads SQVTM; CDR2 reads ANQGSEA. J lost 4 bases, V lost 7 bases, and 0 bases had no gene match. CDR3 length equals 12 residues. CDR3 in amino acids: CSGLAGADTQYF. CDR3 nucleotide sequence: TGCAGCGGACTAGCGGGAGCAGATACGCAGTATTTT.

V and J are TRBV5-1 and TRBJ2-5; 7 bases are a match to TRBD2. The CDR3 length is 15 residues. Trimming at V came to 1 base and at J to 0 bases, leaving 3 bases not matched to a gene. Germline lookup yields CDR1 SGHRS and CDR2 YFSETQ. CDR3 sequence (DNA): TGCGCCAGCAGCTTGACGCTAGCGGACCAAGAGACCCAGTACTTC. Its protein is CASSLTLADQETQYF.

Comments on this clone: At one end the junction does not follow the germline gene, possibly because of a read error. The V gene is TRBV5-1, the J gene TRBJ1-1; a possible D gene is TRBD1 (6 bases). Germline loops: CDR1 SGHRS, CDR2 YFSETQ. This CDR3 comprises 15 residues. In DNA form, the CDR3 reads TGCCCCAGCAGCCTAGGGGGGGGTTCAGGAACTGAAGCTTTCTTT. Its translation: CPSSLGGGSGTEAFF.

V usage is TRBV4-2 and J usage is TRBJ1-5; D unclear. Between the trimmed V and J ends, which lost 1 base and 3 bases, there was a span of 7 bases. Germline CDR1 and CDR2: LGHNA and YNFKEQ. The CDR3 runs to 14 residues. The CDR3 here is CASSQAVYNQPQHF. The DNA for the CDR3 is TGTGCCAGCAGCCAAGCCGTTTACAATCAGCCCCAGCATTTT.

This clone was detected a few times. The rearrangement joins TRBV7-9 to TRBJ1-2; TRBD1 agrees at 9 bases. This CDR3 spans 15 amino acids. Germline CDR1 and CDR2: SEHNR and FQNEAQ (reference sequence). Trimming removed 3 bases from V and 4 bases from J; junction bases left unmatched: 6. In nucleotides, the CDR3 is TGTGCCAGCAGCTTTTGGACAGGGGAGTCCTATGGCTACACCTTC. Translation gives CASSFWTGESYGYTF.

The chain links TRBV6-6 to TRBJ2-2; no clear D gene. Trimming left V 5 bases short and J 6 bases short, with 16 bases between. This CDR3 is built from 15 residues. Germline values: CDR1 MNHNY, CDR2 SVGAGI (reference sequence). The CDR3 nucleotides read TGTGCCAGCAGTACGCCGCAGATTAATCCCGGGGAGCTGTTTTTT. Protein product: CASSTPQINPGELFF.

The chain combines TRBV4-1 with TRBJ2-7; tentative D call: TRBD2 (6 bases). Germline-derived CDR1 and CDR2 are MGHRA and YSYEKL. The V end was cut by 4 bases, the J end by 7 bases, with 20 bases between. The CDR3 totals 15 residues. The CDR3 DNA follows: TGCGCCAGCAGCCCGGAGGGCGGGCTACCGAGGGAGCAGTACTTC. Translated: CASSPEGGLPREQYF.

A note on this clone: The same CDR3 also results from other DNA sequences found in this sample. J is TRBJ1-2 and V is TRBV4-3, with a weak D call TRBD1 (6 bases). This CDR3 is 16 amino acids long. V was clipped by 0 bases and J by 5 bases, with 16 bases between them. CDR1 LGHNA and CDR2 YSLEER come from the germline V gene. Here the CDR3 DNA reads TGCGCCAGCAGCCAAGATCTTGCCAGGGGCGGTTATGGCTACACCTTC. Translating it yields CASSQDLARGGYGYTF.